Shown below are 32 T cell receptor beta chains from a single sample sequenced in a study of T cell repertoires in cytomegalovirus infection. TCRdb reprocessed the reads via MiXCR and lists one record per CDR3 protein. The sample has some 220,000 distinct CDR3 sequences; about 7% are singletons. Sequenced: PBMCs. These receptors all stem from a human donor in good health (CMV status not recorded). Some clones in this sample may be carry-over from other donors' samples.

Ten or more counts support this clonotype. The chain employs TRBV7-6 and TRBJ1-1; 7 bases are a match to TRBD1. The CDR3 loop spans 14 amino acids. Germline lookup yields CDR1 SGHVS and CDR2 FNYEAQ. With V trimmed by 3 bases and J by 7 bases, 8 bases remained unmatched. CDR3 DNA sequence: TGTGCCAGCAGCTTGACAGGACAGGTTCATGAAGCTTTCTTT. Protein sequence: CASSLTGQVHEAFF. The whole variable domain, filled in from reference TRBV7-6 and TRBJ1-1, reads GAGVSQSPRYKVTKRGQDVALRCDPISGHVSLYWYRQALGQGPEFLTYFNYEAQQDKSGLPNDRFSAERPEGSISTLTIQRTEQRDSAMYRCASSLTGQVHEAFFGQGTRLTVV.

In this sample, this clonotype turned up many times. The chain employs TRBV7-3 and TRBJ1-1; 8 nucleotides line up with TRBD1. The CDR3 is made up of 15 amino acids. Trimming removed 5 bases from V and 1 base from J; junction bases left unmatched: 6. Germline CDR1 reads SGHTA; CDR2 reads FQGTGA. The CDR3 DNA follows: TGTGCCAGCAGCCCGCAGGGGGCAGCGAACACTGAAGCTTTCTTT. It yields the protein CASSPQGAANTEAFF.

At least ten counts were recorded for this clonotype. The chain has TRBV12-3 or TRBV12-4 and TRBJ1-1; D unresolved. Trimming cost V 7 bases and J 1 base, with 10 bases left between them. CDR3 length equals 13 residues. The DNA for the CDR3 is TGTGCCAGCAAATCCAAAGCGAACACTGAAGCTTTCTTT. Translation: CASKSKANTEAFF.

This clonotype was observed at least ten times. The rearrangement joins TRBV7-9 to TRBJ2-3; TRBD2 is a possible D gene (6 bases). Germline CDR1 and CDR2: SEHNR and FQNEAQ (reference sequence). Trimming stripped 4 bases from V and 0 bases from J, with 23 bases between. This CDR3 is built from 19 residues. CDR3 region: CASSSNAVPSDTSTDTQYF. The CDR3 region has the DNA TGTGCCAGCAGCTCCAACGCGGTCCCTAGCGATACTAGCACAGATACGCAGTATTTT. The full variable domain, with the rest looked up from reference TRBV7-9 and TRBJ2-3, is DTGVSQNPRHKITKRGQNVTFRCDPISEHNRLYWYRQTLGQGPEFLTYFQNEAQLEKSRLLSDRFSAERPKGSFSTLEIQRTEQGDSAMYLCASSSNAVPSDTSTDTQYFGPGTRLTVL.

This clonotype came up many times. J is TRBJ2-3 and V is TRBV9; TRBD2 is a possible D gene (6 bases). V lost 0 bases to trimming and J lost 2 bases, with 13 bases between them. This CDR3 comprises 16 residues. The germline CDR1 and CDR2 sequences are SGDLS and YYNGEE. The CDR3 nucleotides read TGTGCCAGCAGCGTAGCAGTGGGGAGGAACACAGATACGCAGTATTTT. Protein product: CASSVAVGRNTDTQYF.

This clonotype was seen many times. The V and J genes are TRBV19 and TRBJ1-1; 11 nucleotides align to TRBD1. Losses at the gene ends were 5 bases for V and 11 bases for J; bases not matched to a gene: 7. The CDR3 is 13 amino acids. Germline V lookup: CDR1 LNHDA, CDR2 SQIVND (reference sequence). This chain's CDR3 is CASSPSGQGAAFF. CDR3 bases: TGTGCCAGTAGTCCTTCAGGACAGGGGGCGGCTTTCTTT.

This clonotype was detected many times. The chain has TRBV28 and TRBJ1-2; no reliable D call. V was clipped by 5 bases and J by 6 bases, with 13 bases between them. The CDR3 has 13 amino acids. Germline V gene lookup returns CDR1 MDHEN and CDR2 SYDVKM. Here the CDR3 DNA reads TGTGCCAGCAGTCCTGGGTTACGGCATGGCTACACCTTC. It specifies CASSPGLRHGYTF.

This clonotype has a count of ten or more. This chain joins TRBV7-2 and TRBJ1-3; D is undetermined. CDR1 is SGHTA and CDR2 is FQGNSA in the germline V gene. CDR3 length: 14 residues. Trimming left V 1 base short and J 0 bases short, with 4 bases between. The CDR3 is CASSLDTSGNTIYF. The CDR3 bases are TGTGCCAGCAGCTTAGACACCTCTGGAAACACCATATATTTT.

In its sample, this clonotype was seen a few times. The genes are TRBV6-2 or TRBV6-3 and TRBJ1-1; 10 positions match TRBD1. Trimming took 2 bases from V and 1 from J; bases not matched to a gene: 4. The CDR3 spans 16 residues. Germline CDR1 is MNHEY and CDR2 is SVGEGT. The CDR3: CASSYPRQGANTEAFF. The CDR3 DNA reads TGTGCCAGCAGTTACCCGAGACAGGGGGCGAACACTGAAGCTTTCTTT.

This clonotype was picked up many times. The genes are TRBV20-1 and TRBJ1-2, with a tentative D call TRBD1 (6 bases). The V end lost 5 bases, the J end lost 4 bases, and 14 bases lay between the germline ends. There are 13 residues in the CDR3. Germline CDR1 and CDR2: DFQATT and SNEGSKA (reference sequence). CDR3 in DNA: TGCAGTGCTGACAGCCAGGGGACCTATGGCTACACCTTC. Translated: CSADSQGTYGYTF.

In this sample, this clonotype turned up many times. The V gene is TRBV5-1, the J gene TRBJ1-1; D gene uncertain. The germline V and J ends were trimmed by 4 bases and 1 base, with 14 bases remaining between them. Germline CDR1 reads SGHRS; CDR2 reads YFSETQ. This CDR3 is 15 amino acids long. CDR3 loop: CASSLLGTANTEAFF. In DNA form, the CDR3 reads TGCGCCAGCAGCCTCTTGGGTACAGCGAACACTGAAGCTTTCTTT.

This clonotype was observed at least ten times. The chain carries TRBV7-8 and TRBJ1-3, with TRBD1 identical over 8 bases. Per germline, CDR1 SGHVS and CDR2 FQNEAQ. The CDR3 covers 18 residues. Germline trimming cut 5 bases from V and 2 bases from J; bases unmatched to any gene: 14. CDR3 residues: CASSPARDRTATGNTIYF. CDR3 DNA sequence: TGTGCCAGCAGCCCTGCGAGGGACAGGACGGCTACTGGAAACACCATATATTTT.

On this clonotype itself: One end of the junction fails to match germline, which may point to a read error. The chain couples TRBV4-2 to TRBJ2-3; a possible D gene is TRBD1 (5 bases). The CDR3 is made up of 16 amino acids. Germline V gives CDR1 LGHNA, CDR2 YNFKEQ. This CDR3 is CASSQDGATSTDTQYF. CDR3 nucleotide sequence: TGCGCCAGCAGCCAAGATGGGGCTACTAGCACAGATACGCAGTATTTT.

This clonotype was detected ten times or more. CDR3 protein: CSAKSGVGTDTQYF. The CDR3, as DNA: TGCAGTGCGAAAAGCGGGGTGGGCACAGATACGCAGTATTTT. The chain uses TRBV20-1 and TRBJ2-3; TRBD2 matches 7 bases. After removal of 6 bases from V and 1 base from J, the junction contained 7 bases not matched to a gene. Per the germline V gene, CDR1 is DFQATT and CDR2 is SNEGSKA (reference sequence). The CDR3 totals 14 residues.

This clonotype came up many times. The J gene is TRBJ2-7, the V gene TRBV4-1; perhaps TRBD1 as D (5 bases). V was clipped by 3 bases and J by 0 bases, with 12 bases between them. Looked up from germline, CDR1 is MGHRA and CDR2 is YSYEKL. This CDR3 contains 15 residues. The CDR3 DNA reads TGCGCCAGCAGCCAGAGACAGCCAAGCTCCTACGAGCAGTACTTC. Encoded protein: CASSQRQPSSYEQYF.

The gene calls are TRBV6-2 or TRBV6-3 and TRBJ2-7, with a possible D match to TRBD1 (6 bases). This CDR3 region has 15 residues. With 7 bases removed from V and 1 base from J, the gap between germline ends came to 17 bases. Per germline, CDR1 MNHEY and CDR2 SVGEGT. The CDR3 bases are TGTGCCAGCAAAGAACAGGGTCCCCTATCCTACGAGCAGTACTTC. Protein product: CASKEQGPLSYEQYF.

This clonotype was counted ten times or more. The chain has TRBV7-2 and TRBJ1-1; 7 nucleotides agree with TRBD1. The CDR3 loop spans 12 amino acids. Germline V gives CDR1 SGHTA, CDR2 FQGNSA. With V trimmed by 8 bases and J by 5 bases, 5 bases remained unmatched. CDR3 sequence: CASGRGGTEAFF. The CDR3 DNA is TGTGCCAGCGGCAGGGGGGGTACTGAAGCTTTCTTT.

The chain combines TRBV12-5 with TRBJ1-1, with TRBD1 matching 9 bases. The germline CDR1 and CDR2 sequences are LGHNT and FRNRAP. The CDR3 contains 16 residues. The J segment lost 4 bases and the V segment lost 0 bases, leaving 6 bases of the junction unmatched. CDR3 DNA: TGTGCTAGTGGTTTGGTATTAGGACAGGGGAGCACTGAAGCTTTCTTT. This sequence encodes CASGLVLGQGSTEAFF. The variable domain in full, completed from reference TRBV12-5 and TRBJ1-1, reads DARVTQTPRHKVTEMGQEVTMRCQPILGHNTVFWYRQTMMQGLELLAYFRNRAPLDDSGMPKDRFSAEMPDATLATLKIQPSEPRDSAVYFCASGLVLGQGSTEAFFGQGTRLTVV.

This clonotype has just a few counts. The genes are TRBV19 and TRBJ2-1; 8 nucleotides align to TRBD2. V lost 6 bases, J lost 9 bases, and 16 bases stayed unmatched. The CDR3 runs to 16 residues. Germline V gene sequence: CDR1 LNHDA, CDR2 SQIVND (reference sequence). As DNA, the CDR3 is TGTGCCAGTAGGAAGCGGTCCAGGGAGCTAGCGGGTGAGCAGTTCTTC. It codes for CASRKRSRELAGEQFF.

This clonotype was detected many times. The chain is built from TRBV30 and TRBJ1-2, with D possibly being TRBD1 (5 bases). V gave up 6 bases and J gave up 2 bases, with 19 bases separating them. CDR3 length: 15 residues. CDR1 GTSNPN and CDR2 SVGIG come from the germline V gene (reference sequence). CDR3 in amino acids: CACSAQGRKNYGYTF. The CDR3 DNA reads as TGTGCCTGCTCCGCCCAGGGACGGAAGAACTATGGCTACACCTTC.

This clonotype was picked up many times. The chain joins TRBV28 to TRBJ2-7; 12 bases align to TRBD1. The germline V gene encodes CDR1 MDHEN and CDR2 SYDVKM. V gave up 3 bases and J gave up 4 bases; unmatched junction bases: 10. CDR3 length: 17 amino acids. The CDR3 sequence: CASSFEPGQGAKYEQYF. The CDR3 nucleotides read TGTGCCAGCAGTTTCGAACCGGGACAGGGGGCGAAGTACGAGCAGTACTTC.

The sample holds many counts of this clonotype. The chain uses TRBV20-1 and TRBJ2-3; 12 bases match TRBD2. The germline V gene has CDR1 DFQATT and CDR2 SNEGSKA (reference sequence). Losses at the gene ends were 6 bases for V and 4 bases for J; bases not matched to a gene: 5. The CDR3 is made up of 14 amino acids. The CDR3 is CSAETSGGPDTQYF. Here the CDR3 DNA reads TGCAGTGCGGAGACTAGCGGGGGCCCAGATACGCAGTATTTT.

This clonotype was seen ten or more times. This sequence joins TRBV2 and TRBJ2-5, with 8 bases aligning to TRBD2. The V segment lost 1 base and the J segment 4 bases; nucleotides outside the gene matches: 5. Germline loops: CDR1 SNHLY, CDR2 FYNNEI. The CDR3 is made up of 15 amino acids. The CDR3 DNA reads TGTGCCAGCAGTGAAGTAGGCGGGGGGTTAGAGACCCAGTACTTC. It encodes CASSEVGGGLETQYF.

This clonotype was found many times. Here the CDR3 reads CASSLGQGPNTGELFF. The CDR3 region has the DNA TGTGCCAGCAGTTTAGGACAGGGGCCAAACACCGGGGAGCTGTTTTTT. The V and J genes are TRBV28 and TRBJ2-2; 9 bases match TRBD1. This CDR3 comprises 16 residues. Germline CDR1 is MDHEN and CDR2 is SYDVKM. V lost 2 bases, J lost 2 bases, and 3 bases stayed unmatched.

This clonotype was detected many times. The rearrangement links TRBV29-1 to TRBJ1-1, with D perhaps TRBD1 (6 bases). V lost 7 bases, J lost 2 bases, and 11 bases lay in between. The CDR3 is made up of 12 amino acids. Germline CDR1 is SQVTM and CDR2 is ANQGSEA. DNA for the CDR3: TGCAGCGGCGGCGGGGGCAACACTGAAGCTTTCTTT. As protein: CSGGGGNTEAFF.

The gene calls are TRBV28 and TRBJ2-2; D unclear. The CDR3 runs 13 residues. Germline CDR1 and CDR2: MDHEN and SYDVKM. V was cut by 2 bases and J by 4 bases, with 5 bases left in between. This CDR3 reads CASSLRFTGELFF. The CDR3 bases are TGTGCCAGCAGTTTACGGTTCACCGGGGAGCTGTTTTTT. The entire variable domain, with the rest obtained from reference TRBV28 and TRBJ2-2, is as follows: DVKVTQSSRYLVKRTGEKVFLECVQDMDHENMFWYRQDPGLGLRLIYFSYDVKMKEKGDIPEGYSVSREKKERFSLILESASTNQTSMYLCASSLRFTGELFFGEGSRLTVL.

This clonotype was counted many times. The V gene is TRBV6-1, the J gene TRBJ1-5; D not resolved. The V gene lost 4 bases and the J gene lost 0 bases, with 10 bases spanning the gap. CDR3 length: 15 residues. In germline, CDR1 is MNHNS, CDR2 SASEGT. Here the CDR3 reads CASSAASNSNQPQHF. The DNA of the CDR3 is TGTGCCAGCAGTGCGGCGTCAAATAGCAATCAGCCCCAGCATTTT.

This clonotype was recorded many times. V and J are TRBV2 and TRBJ1-1, with 7 bases fitting TRBD1. Germline V gene lookup returns CDR1 SNHLY and CDR2 FYNNEI. With 6 bases clipped from V and 8 bases from J, the junction kept 9 bases outside the gene matches. The CDR3 has 13 residues. The CDR3 sequence is CASSLMMTGEAFF. DNA of the CDR3: TGTGCCAGCAGCCTCATGATGACAGGGGAAGCTTTCTTT.

Concerning this clonotype itself: A much larger clone differs from this one at a single base, so this may be a read error. This chain links TRBV10-3 with TRBJ2-2; D may be TRBD1 (6 bases). V was shortened by 7 bases and J by 5 bases, with 14 bases between the two germline ends. The germline gives CDR1 ENHRY, CDR2 SYGVKD. This CDR3 has 14 residues. The CDR3 DNA reads TGTGCCATCAACAGGGACACCAATACCGGGGAGCTGTTTTTT. This sequence encodes CAINRDTNTGELFF.

With respect to this clonotype: At one of its ends the junction is not consistent with the germline gene, which may arise from a read error. The chain links TRBV20-1 to TRBJ2-1; 9 nucleotides match TRBD1. The CDR3 is 16 residues long. The germline V gene has CDR1 DFQATT and CDR2 SNEGSKA (reference sequence). CDR3 sequence: CSAGDQRTGAYNEQFF. Here the CDR3 DNA reads TGCAGTGCTGGAGATCAGCGGACAGGGGCCTACAATGAGCAGTTCTTC.

This clonotype was recorded at least ten times. The chain is built from TRBV19 and TRBJ2-1, with 11 bases identical to TRBD2. J was trimmed by 7 bases and V by 5 bases; bases with no gene match: 13. CDR1 is LNHDA and CDR2 is SQIVND in the germline V gene (reference sequence). CDR3 size: 17 residues. In DNA form, the CDR3 reads TGTGCCAGTAGTCCCCAATTAGCGGGGGGGCCTGGAAATGAGCAGTTCTTC. Translating gives CASSPQLAGGPGNEQFF.

This clonotype was recorded many times. The J gene is TRBJ2-7, the V gene TRBV20-1; perhaps D is TRBD1 or TRBD2 (6 bases each). This CDR3 is 14 amino acids long. The V and J ends lost 0 bases and 3 bases respectively, with 12 bases between them. Per the germline V gene, CDR1 is DFQATT and CDR2 is SNEGSKA (reference sequence). CDR3 protein: CSARDPGGLYEQYF. The CDR3 DNA sequence: TGCAGTGCTAGAGATCCTGGGGGGCTCTACGAGCAGTACTTC.